The clone carrying this T cell receptor beta chain was counted a few times. The target antigen is unknown. This entry is derived from a study of OX40 agonist ivuxolimab in advanced cancers. Looking at the study overall: Patients were treated with intravenous ivuxolimab, dosed at 0.01 to 10 mg/kg and infused every 2 weeks. Of the patients, three showed partial responses, one with hepatocellular carcinoma and two with cutaneous melanoma.

Points from the study as a whole: The average count of expanded clones was higher among CD8+ T cells than among CD4+.

V lost 3 bases to trimming and J lost 3 bases, with 10 bases between them. CDR3 length: 14 amino acids. The germline gives CDR1 SGDLS, CDR2 YYNGEE. Cycle 7 day 1, cycle 4 day 1, and baseline were the timepoints at which blood was sampled. Clones were read by immunoSEQ multiplex PCR, and TCRdb kept only the in-frame ones, dropping some. The table includes approximately 81,000 clones, approximately 94% detected once. This chain joins TRBV9 and TRBJ1-3; D gene unclear. This TCR was sampled from an adult with an advanced solid tumor such as melanoma, head and neck, liver or kidney cancer. Source: CD4+ or CD8+ T cells sorted from blood, taken in a trial of the OX40 agonist ivuxolimab. CDR3 coding DNA: TGTGCCAGCAGCGATCCCTTAGGTGGAAACACCATATATTTT. Its protein product is CASSDPLGGNTIYF.